The sequence of this TCR beta chain was determined in a study of cytomegalovirus exposure and HLA in healthy donors. Turning to this clone: Its antigen is not known.

Study conclusions and caveats: In a later analysis, at a false discovery rate of 0.05, roughly 17,000 TCR beta sequences were associated with HLA alleles. In vitro checks showed that a few CMV-associated chains really do target CMV antigens. Generally TCR sequences proved uncommon, though certain public TCRs appeared in numerous donors.

Between the trimmed V and J ends, which lost 3 bases and 8 bases, there was a span of 12 bases. CDR1 is SGDLS and CDR2 is YYNGEE in the germline V gene. This CDR3 contains 14 residues. The study ran its PCR with 60 Vbeta and 13 Jbeta primers. Study processing details: Unique TCR beta chains numbered 80 million to 95 million in a later analysis, with some 9.9 million shared. Libraries were prepared by immunoSEQ multiplex PCR; TCRdb keeps only in-frame clonotypes and omits some of them. The V and J calls and clone size come from that table; D and trimming were worked out from the DNA. In the table there are about 160,000 clones, roughly 84% of which are singletons.

The genes are TRBV9 and TRBJ1-6; D is unclear. The TCR comes from a man aged 18 to 29 in good health and CMV-seronegative. What was sequenced was PBMCs. CDR3 nucleotide sequence: TGTGCCAGCAGCGGTGAGGAGTACTATTCACCCCTCCACTTT. It encodes CASSGEEYYSPLHF.